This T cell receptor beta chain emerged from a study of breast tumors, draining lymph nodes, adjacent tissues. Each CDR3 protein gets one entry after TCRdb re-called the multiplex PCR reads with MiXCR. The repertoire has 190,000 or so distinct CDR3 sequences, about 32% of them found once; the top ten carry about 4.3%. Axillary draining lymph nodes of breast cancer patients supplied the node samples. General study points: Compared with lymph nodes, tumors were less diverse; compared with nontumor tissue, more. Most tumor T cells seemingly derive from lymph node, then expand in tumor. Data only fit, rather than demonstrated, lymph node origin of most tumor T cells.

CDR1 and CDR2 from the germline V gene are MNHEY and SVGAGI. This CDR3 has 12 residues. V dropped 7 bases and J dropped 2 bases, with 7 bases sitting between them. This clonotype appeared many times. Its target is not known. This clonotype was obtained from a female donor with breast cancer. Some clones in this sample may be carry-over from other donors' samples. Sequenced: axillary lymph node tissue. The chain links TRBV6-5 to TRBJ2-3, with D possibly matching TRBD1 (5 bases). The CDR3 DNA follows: TGTGCCAGCATAGGGGACACAGATACGCAGTATTTT. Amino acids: CASIGDTDTQYF.